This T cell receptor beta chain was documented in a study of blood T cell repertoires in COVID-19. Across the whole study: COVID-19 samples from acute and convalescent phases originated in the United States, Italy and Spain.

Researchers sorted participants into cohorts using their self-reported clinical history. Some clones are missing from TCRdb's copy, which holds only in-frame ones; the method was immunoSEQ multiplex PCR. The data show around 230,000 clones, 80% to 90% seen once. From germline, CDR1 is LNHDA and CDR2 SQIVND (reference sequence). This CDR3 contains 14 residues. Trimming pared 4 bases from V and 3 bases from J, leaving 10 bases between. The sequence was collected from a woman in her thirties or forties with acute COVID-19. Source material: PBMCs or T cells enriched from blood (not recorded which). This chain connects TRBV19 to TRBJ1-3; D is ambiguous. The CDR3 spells CASSTQTHGNTIYF. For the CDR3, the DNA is TGTGCCAGTAGTACCCAGACACATGGAAACACCATATATTTT.